This T cell receptor beta chain was recorded in a study of T-cell memory formation after mild COVID-19 (dated by TCRdb to 2020 to 2023). Looking at the study overall: Most TCR sequence clusters were specific to one of the two donors. Two young, previously healthy adult volunteers made up the cohort, one male and one female. In two donors, T-cell clones that expanded and contracted after mild COVID-19 were tracked by sequencing TCRalpha and TCRbeta repertoires over time. What the research found in general, with its limitations: Clones that contracted from day 15 to 85 showed balanced CD4/CD8 phenotypes, whereas a second wave of clones that expanded from day 15 to 37 leaned towards CD4+. SARS-CoV-2 specificity was not confirmed for the second-wave clones peaking on day 37. The study covered only a couple of mild cases, and larger cohorts including severe cases with pre-infection samples were considered necessary. Contracting CD4+ clones appeared mostly in the CM and EM memory subsets, whereas CD8+ clones were enriched in EMRA. Some responding clones were detected in pre-infection memory, which suggested that pre-existing cross-reactive memory T cells had joined the SARS-CoV-2 response.

This clonotype was picked up a small number of times. Its cognate antigen has yet to be identified. Nothing much larger sits one base from this clone, and base qualities are not available. The sequencing machine was an Illumina NovaSeq 6000. TCRalpha and TCRbeta cDNA libraries were built by 5'RACE with constant-segment primers, adding sample barcodes and unique molecular identifiers. RNA was extracted from every sample with Trizol reagent. The libraries were amplified in two PCR steps, and the second step added a second sample barcode and Illumina TruSeq adapters. Sequencing of libraries was performed on an Illumina NovaSeq with 2 x 150 bp paired-end reads. The study's own analysis went as follows. The reads were demultiplexed and collapsed into UMI-guided consensus sequences using migec v1.2.7. With mixcr v2.1.11, UMI consensuses were aligned to TRA and TRB V and J templates and assembled into clonotypes. Clonotypes were classified as expanded or contracted when called significant by both edgeR and NoisET, with noise models trained on biological replicates. For edgeR calls, the thresholds were a false discovery rate-adjusted p below 0.01 and a log2 fold-change of 1. As an exploratory analysis of dynamics, max-normalized trajectories of the 1000 most abundant clonotypes were examined with PCA combined with hierarchical clustering. Each responding clone was given a CD4 or CD8 phenotype based on the CD4+ and CD8+ repertoires, which had been sequenced separately. The public reads were reanalyzed by TCRdb: fastp trimming at Q25, MiXCR alignment, in-frame beta chains only. Each record represents a unique CDR3 protein, reported with the most common genes and DNA among its rows. In this record, the V and J calls reflect TCRdb's handling and not the investigators' own analysis. Recorded for this sample are 150,000 to 200,000 distinct CDR3 sequences; around a tenth of them occurred a single time. 3.5% to 4% of the sample is in the top ten clones.

PBMCs were isolated by Ficoll-Paque density gradient centrifugation. The germline V gene gives CDR1 as SQVTM and CDR2 as ANQGSEA. V and J are truncated by 6 bases and 1 base respectively, leaving an intervening sequence of 12 bases. The CDR3 goes from the cysteine to the phenylalanine over 13 residues. Of all the DNA, just the CDR3 is kept, 39 bases in frame from base 1. This receptor was obtained from a man younger than 35 who had mild COVID-19 (a few samples of this study predate the infection). The sample titles of this study are shuffled in the database, so cell type and time point are left out; the donor was told from shared clones. Rearrangement joined TRBV29-1 to TRBJ1-2; the D gene assignment is ambiguous. What was sequenced was PBMCs or a T cell subset sorted from them (not recorded which). This receptor has the CDR3 CSVFLTDNYGYTF. The DNA is TGCAGCGTCTTTTTGACGGATAACTATGGCTACACCTTC.